One and the same sample provided the 16 T cell receptor beta chains below, sequenced in a study of blood T cells in healthy people across ages. Next came a second PCR, run for about 6 to 11 cycles, which used a sample-barcoded 5' primer along with a J-beta primer mix. Each CDR3 protein is one row after TCRdb ran MiXCR on the 5' RACE reads. The sample records about 1.8 million distinct CDR3 sequences, around 48% being singletons. The sample comprised blood. The origin of the receptors is a woman aged 40 to 50 in good health.

V usage is TRBV12-3 or TRBV12-4 and J usage is TRBJ1-2; 7 bases align to TRBD1. Trimming removed 6 bases from V and 4 bases from J; junction bases left unmatched: 8. The CDR3 length is 14 residues. CDR3 sequence: CASRSGQRPYGYTF. The CDR3, as DNA: TGTGCCAGCAGGTCGGGACAGAGGCCCTATGGCTACACCTTC.

The chain uses TRBV10-1 and TRBJ2-1; no clear D gene. CDR1 is WNHNN and CDR2 is SYGVQD in the germline V gene (reference sequence). The CDR3 loop spans 13 amino acids. V was clipped by 1 base and J by 6 bases, with 7 bases between them. CDR3 in DNA: TGCGCCAGCAGTGAGTTCGACACCAATGAGCAGTTCTTC. Its protein is CASSEFDTNEQFF.

The chain joins TRBV10-3 to TRBJ2-1; D uncertain. V was pared by 10 bases and J by 2 bases, with 12 bases between. The germline V gene encodes CDR1 ENHRY and CDR2 SYGVKD. This CDR3 region has 13 residues. CDR3 loop: CASRPITYNEQFF. As DNA, the CDR3 is TGTGCCAGTCGTCCCATAACCTACAATGAGCAGTTCTTC.

This chain connects TRBV20-1 to TRBJ2-2, with D uncertain. This CDR3 contains 13 residues. Germline-derived CDR1 and CDR2 are DFQATT and SNEGSKA (reference sequence). Between the trimmed V and J ends, which lost 1 base and 4 bases, there was a span of 7 bases. The CDR3 DNA reads as TGCAGTGCTAGAGTTCCTAGCACCGGGGAGCTGTTTTTT. Translation gives CSARVPSTGELFF.

The chain recombines TRBV20-1 with TRBJ2-7, with TRBD2 identical over 9 bases. The CDR3 runs to 16 residues. Trimming at V came to 1 base and at J to 5 bases, leaving 12 bases not matched to a gene. Germline V gives CDR1 DFQATT, CDR2 SNEGSKA (reference sequence). The CDR3 DNA sequence: TGCAGTGCTAGAGCTCTAGCGGGGAACTTTAGGGACGAGCAGTACTTC. Translation: CSARALAGNFRDEQYF.

V is TRBV18 and J is TRBJ2-5; TRBD1 aligns across 7 bases. Germline CDR1 is KGHSH and CDR2 is LQKENI. With V trimmed by 6 bases and J by 11 bases, 12 bases remained unmatched. This CDR3 has 13 amino acids. DNA of the CDR3: TGTGCCAGCTCGCCGGGACAGAACGTCGGGCAGTACTTC. Translation gives CASSPGQNVGQYF.

There are many counts of this clonotype. This chain uses TRBV29-1 with TRBJ2-1; possibly TRBD2 for D (6 bases). Germline-derived CDR1 and CDR2 are SQVTM and ANQGSEA. The CDR3 runs to 10 residues. Trimming left V 3 bases short and J 12 bases short, with 9 bases between. The CDR3 sequence: CSVDREVQFF. In nucleotides, the CDR3 is TGCAGCGTTGATAGGGAGGTGCAGTTCTTC.

V gene TRBV3-1 combines with J gene TRBJ1-5; 7 bases align to TRBD1. There are 15 residues in the CDR3. The V gene end was trimmed by 4 bases and the J gene end by 3 bases; junction bases not matched to a gene: 6. Germline CDR1 and CDR2: LGHDT and YNNKEL (reference sequence). CDR3 nucleotide sequence: TGTGCCAGCAGCCCCCGAGGACAGGACAATCAGCCCCAGCATTTT. Its protein product is CASSPRGQDNQPQHF. Full variable domain (outside the CDR3, taken from reference TRBV3-1 and TRBJ1-5): DTAVSQTPKYLVTQMGNDKSIKCEQNLGHDTMYWYKQDSKKFLKIMFSYNNKELIINETVPNRFSPKSPDKAHLNLHINSLELGDSAVYFCASSPRGQDNQPQHFGDGTRLSIL.

The chain couples TRBV4-1 to TRBJ2-1, with 11 bases that match TRBD2. The J segment lost 9 bases and the V segment lost 2 bases, leaving 15 bases of the junction unmatched. CDR1 is MGHRA and CDR2 is YSYEKL in the germline V gene. CDR3 length equals 18 residues. CDR3 DNA sequence: TGCGCCAGCAGCCAAATTTTTTCGGGTAGCGGGGGGGCCAGTGAGCAGTTCTTC. It translates to CASSQIFSGSGGASEQFF.

This clonotype was observed a few times. J is TRBJ2-3 and V is TRBV18; possibly TRBD1 for D (6 bases). Germline V CDR1 and CDR2: KGHSH, LQKENI. This CDR3 has 15 residues. Deletions cut 0 bases from V and 4 bases from J, with 11 bases between. CDR3 region: CASSPPGGKADTQYF. The CDR3 DNA reads as TGTGCCAGCTCACCACCAGGGGGAAAGGCAGATACGCAGTATTTT. Together with reference TRBV18 and TRBJ2-3, the CDR3 gives the full variable domain: NAGVMQNPRHLVRRRGQEARLRCSPMKGHSHVYWYRQLPEEGLKFMVYLQKENIIDESGMPKERFSAEFPKEGPSILRIQQVVRGDSAAYFCASSPPGGKADTQYFGPGTRLTVL.

CDR3 sequence reads: CASSSSAGVQPQHF. CDR3 coding DNA: TGTGCCAGCAGTTCATCAGCAGGGGTTCAGCCCCAGCATTTT. This chain connects TRBV27 to TRBJ1-5, with D tentatively TRBD1 (6 bases). V was trimmed by 4 bases and J by 6 bases, leaving 13 bases between them. Germline loops: CDR1 MNHEY, CDR2 SMNVEV (reference sequence). The CDR3 spans 14 residues.

This clonotype was seen only a few times. V gene TRBV27 combines with J gene TRBJ2-1; D may be TRBD2 (6 bases). V was cut by 1 base and J by 7 bases, with 11 bases left in between. Per the germline V gene, CDR1 is MNHEY and CDR2 is SMNVEV (reference sequence). The CDR3 is 14 amino acids. The CDR3 reads CASSLWGSGNEQFF. CDR3 DNA: TGTGCCAGCAGTTTATGGGGTAGCGGTAATGAGCAGTTCTTC.

In its sample, this clonotype was seen a few times. This chain connects TRBV27 to TRBJ1-2; D is possibly TRBD1 (6 bases). The CDR3 has 13 amino acids. Trimming removed 5 bases from V and 7 bases from J, with 14 bases in between. Germline V CDR1 and CDR2: MNHEY, SMNVEV (reference sequence). As DNA, the CDR3 is TGTGCCAGCAGTCCAGCTCACAGGGCTGGCTACACCTTC. Amino acid sequence: CASSPAHRAGYTF.

V is TRBV2 and J is TRBJ2-5; 9 nucleotides line up with TRBD1. V was clipped by 0 bases and J by 1 base; unmatched bases: 9. Per the germline V gene, CDR1 is SNHLY and CDR2 is FYNNEI. The CDR3 is made up of 18 amino acids. CDR3: CASSEASLDRGGQETQYF. CDR3 sequence (DNA): TGTGCCAGCAGTGAAGCGAGCTTGGACAGGGGTGGCCAAGAGACCCAGTACTTC.

This chain uses TRBV29-1 with TRBJ2-1, with D unclear. The CDR3 has 14 amino acids. The V end was cut by 6 bases, the J end by 0 bases, with 12 bases between. From germline, CDR1 is SQVTM and CDR2 ANQGSEA. The CDR3 sequence: CSVKTLLSYNEQFF. CDR3 nucleotides: TGCAGCGTCAAGACTTTGCTCTCCTACAATGAGCAGTTCTTC.

Only a few counts were recorded for this clonotype. This chain links TRBV7-2 with TRBJ2-3; D gene uncertain. V dropped 5 bases and J dropped 4 bases, with 13 bases sitting between them. The CDR3 totals 14 residues. Germline V CDR1 and CDR2: SGHTA, FQGNSA. The chain's CDR3 is CASSPGMLPDTQYF. The CDR3 nucleotides are TGTGCCAGCAGCCCTGGGATGCTGCCAGATACGCAGTATTTT.